This T cell receptor (beta chain) was found in a study of blood T cell repertoires in COVID-19. Followed longitudinally, the Seattle patients had been enrolled during active infection. Per germline, CDR1 SGDLS and CDR2 YYNGEE. The length of the CDR3 is 15 residues. V lost 0 bases, J lost 2 bases, and 9 bases lay in between. Some clones are missing from TCRdb's copy, which holds only in-frame ones; the method was immunoSEQ multiplex PCR. The repertoire holds approximately 280,000 clones, with around 90% as singletons. Source material: peripheral blood. This receptor was obtained from a woman aged 25 to 39 with COVID-19, enrolled during active disease. The gene calls are TRBV9 and TRBJ2-1; TRBD1 might be the D (5 bases). DNA of the CDR3: TGTGCCAGCAGCGTAGGGGTGGGGCCCTACAATGAGCAGTTCTTC. It codes for CASSVGVGPYNEQFF.